This is a list of T cell receptor beta chains from one sample in a study of blood T cell repertoires in COVID-19. Data came from immunoSEQ multiplex PCR; TCRdb stores just in-frame clones and leaves some out. Altogether approximately 100,000 clones are present, 90% being singletons, with the ten largest covering less than 1.5%. The sequencing input was peripheral blood. The receptor set was obtained from a human donor in a cohort sampled during active COVID-19. Both conserved end residues are part of each CDR3. Each record gives: clone size, D gene, J gene, V gene, CDR3 DNA, CDR3 protein. D genes are given only for firm matches. Clone size appears in some rows only: once, few, many, or a class for an expanded clone.

>-|-|TRBJ1-2|TRBV5-1
TGCGCCAGCACCCGAACGGGGACTAACTATGGCTACACCTTC
CASTRTGTNYGYTF
>-|TRBD1|TRBJ1-4|TRBV6-5
TGTGCCAGCAGCACCGGGACAGGGGTAGGGAAACTGTTTTTT
CASSTGTGVGKLFF
>once|TRBD2|TRBJ2-7|TRBV7-2
TGTGCCAGCAGTCCTGATTCCGGGACTAGCTCCTACGAGCAGTACTTC
CASSPDSGTSSYEQYF
>-|-|TRBJ2-5|TRBV20-1
TGCAGTGCCACCCAGGAGACCCAGTACTTC
CSATQETQYF
>-|TRBD2|TRBJ2-1|TRBV19
TGTGCCAGTAGTGTTATACTAGCGGGGATTCAAGGGAGCTCCTACAATGAGCAGTTCTTC
CASSVILAGIQGSSYNEQFF
>few|TRBD1|TRBJ1-5|TRBV6-1
TGTGCCAGCAGTGAAGGGACAGGGGGCCAGCCCCAGCATTTT
CASSEGTGGQPQHF
>-|TRBD1|TRBJ2-2|TRBV28
TGTGCCAGCAGTTTATCCGGGACAGGGTTGGGCACCGGGGAGCTGTTTTTT
CASSLSGTGLGTGELFF
>-|-|TRBJ1-2|TRBV28
TGTGCCAGCAGGGGCCCTCGGGGCTATGGCTACACCTTC
CASRGPRGYGYTF
>once|-|TRBJ2-4|TRBV12-3/TRBV12-4
TGTGCCAGCAGTCCGGAGGAAAACATTCAGTACTTC
CASSPEENIQYF
>-|-|TRBJ2-7|TRBV6-6
TGTGCCAGCCAAGATCCAGGGAAGCACGAGCAGTACTTC
CASQDPGKHEQYF
>once|-|TRBJ1-2|TRBV11-3
TGTGCCAGCAGCCCAAAGGGGGGGAACTATGGCTACACCTTC
CASSPKGGNYGYTF
>-|TRBD1|TRBJ2-2|TRBV11-2
TGTGCCAGCAGCTCTGGACAGGGAAAGATCACCGGGGAGCTGTTTTTT
CASSSGQGKITGELFF
>-|TRBD1|TRBJ2-7|TRBV18
TGTGCCAGCTCACAGGACAGGTGGGGCGAGCAGTACTTC
CASSQDRWGEQYF
>-|TRBD1|TRBJ2-3|TRBV5-1
TGCGCCAGCAGCCCCCCCGGGACAGGGCAAGGAGATACGCAGTATTTT
CASSPPGTGQGDTQYF
>-|TRBD2|TRBJ2-6|TRBV5-1
TGCGCCAGCAGCTGGAGCGGGACGGCCTCTGGGGCCAACGTCCTGACTTTC
CASSWSGTASGANVLTF
>-|-|TRBJ1-1|TRBV3-1/TRBV3-2
TGTGCCAGCAGCCAACACGAAATTCTAACCAGGGGACCTGAAGCTTTCTTT
CASSQHEILTRGPEAFF
>-|-|TRBJ1-1|TRBV4-3
TGCGCCAGCAGCCAAGATCTGACACTCGGGGGCACTGAAGCTTTCTTT
CASSQDLTLGGTEAFF
>-|-|TRBJ2-5|TRBV3-1/TRBV3-2
TGTGCCAGCAGCCAAGATTCGAGGGCCTCCCGGATAAAGTACCAAGAGACCCAGTACTTC
CASSQDSRASRIKYQETQYF